This entry is about one T cell receptor beta chain. The CDR3 spans 14 residues. V lost 2 bases and J 7 bases, leaving 15 bases between the germline ends. Germline values: CDR1 SGHNT, CDR2 YYREEE (reference sequence). The record originates from a study of cytomegalovirus exposure and HLA in healthy donors. The PCR used 60 Vbeta and 13 Jbeta primers. Repertoires were generated with immunoSEQ multiplex PCR, while TCRdb's copy carries only in-frame clones and drops some. This sample carries about 120,000 clones, 55% to 75% of them seen once, and the ten largest clones take roughly 8.6%. This clonotype was obtained from a woman aged 40 to 50 in good health and CMV-seropositive. The V gene is TRBV5-4, the J gene TRBJ1-2, with a weak D call TRBD1 (6 bases). Sequenced material: PBMCs. The CDR3 loop reads CASSLERGSGGYTF. The DNA for the CDR3 is TGTGCCAGCAGCTTAGAAAGGGGGTCGGGTGGCTACACCTTC.